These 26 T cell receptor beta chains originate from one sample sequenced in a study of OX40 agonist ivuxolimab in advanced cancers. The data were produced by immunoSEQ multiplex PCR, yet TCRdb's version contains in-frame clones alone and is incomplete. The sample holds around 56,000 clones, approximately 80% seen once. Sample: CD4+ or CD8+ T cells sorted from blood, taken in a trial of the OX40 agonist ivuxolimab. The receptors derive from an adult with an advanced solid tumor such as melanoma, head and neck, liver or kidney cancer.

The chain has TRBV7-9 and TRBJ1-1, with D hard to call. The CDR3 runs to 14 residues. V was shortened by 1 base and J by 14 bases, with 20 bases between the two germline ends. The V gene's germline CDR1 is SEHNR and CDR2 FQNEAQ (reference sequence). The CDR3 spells CASSLVQEGSKEFF. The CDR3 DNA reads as TGTGCCAGCAGCTTAGTTCAGGAGGGCTCCAAGGAATTCTTT.

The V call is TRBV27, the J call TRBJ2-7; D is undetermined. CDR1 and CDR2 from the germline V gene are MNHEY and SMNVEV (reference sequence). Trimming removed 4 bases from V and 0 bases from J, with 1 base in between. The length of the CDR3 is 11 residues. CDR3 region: CASSSSYEQYF. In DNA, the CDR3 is TGTGCCAGCAGTTCCTCCTACGAGCAGTACTTC.

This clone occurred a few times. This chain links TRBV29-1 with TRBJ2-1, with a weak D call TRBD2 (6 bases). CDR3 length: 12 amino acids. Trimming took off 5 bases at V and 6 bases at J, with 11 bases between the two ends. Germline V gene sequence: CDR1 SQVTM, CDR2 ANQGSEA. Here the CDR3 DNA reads TGCAGCGTTTATGGGAGGCGCAATGAGCAGTTCTTC. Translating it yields CSVYGRRNEQFF.

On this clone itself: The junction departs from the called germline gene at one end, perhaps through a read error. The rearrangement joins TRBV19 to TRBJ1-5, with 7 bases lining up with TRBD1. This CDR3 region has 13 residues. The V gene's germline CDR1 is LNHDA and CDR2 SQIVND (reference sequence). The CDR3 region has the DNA TGTGCAAGTAGGGGACAGAGCAATCAGCCCCAGCATTTT. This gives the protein CASRGQSNQPQHF.

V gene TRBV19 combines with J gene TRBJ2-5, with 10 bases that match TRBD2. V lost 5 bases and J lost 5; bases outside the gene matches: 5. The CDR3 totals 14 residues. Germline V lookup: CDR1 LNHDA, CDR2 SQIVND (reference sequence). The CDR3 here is CASSLAGAGETQYF. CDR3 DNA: TGTGCCAGTAGTCTAGCGGGAGCGGGGGAGACCCAGTACTTC.

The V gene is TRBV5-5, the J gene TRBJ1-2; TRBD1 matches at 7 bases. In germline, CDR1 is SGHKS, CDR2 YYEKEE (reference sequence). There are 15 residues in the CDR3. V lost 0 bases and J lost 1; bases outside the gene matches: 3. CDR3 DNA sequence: TGTGCCAGCAGCTTGGGTCAGGGGGGTAACTATGGCTACACCTTC. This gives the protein CASSLGQGGNYGYTF.

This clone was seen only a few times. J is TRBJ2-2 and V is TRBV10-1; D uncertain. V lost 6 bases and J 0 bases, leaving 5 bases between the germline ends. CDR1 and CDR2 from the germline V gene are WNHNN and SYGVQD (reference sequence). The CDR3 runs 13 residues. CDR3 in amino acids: CASSDTNTGELFF. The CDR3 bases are TGCGCCAGCAGCGACACGAACACCGGGGAGCTGTTTTTT.

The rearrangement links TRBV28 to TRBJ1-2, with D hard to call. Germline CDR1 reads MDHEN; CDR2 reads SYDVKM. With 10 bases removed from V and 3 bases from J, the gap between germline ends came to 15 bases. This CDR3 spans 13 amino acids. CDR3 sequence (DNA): TGTGCCACCGGCCCGCCGGGTGACTATGGCTACACCTTC. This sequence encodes CATGPPGDYGYTF.

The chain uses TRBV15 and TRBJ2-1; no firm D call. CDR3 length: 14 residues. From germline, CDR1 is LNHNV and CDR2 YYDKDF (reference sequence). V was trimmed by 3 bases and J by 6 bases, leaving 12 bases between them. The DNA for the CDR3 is TGTGCCACCAGCAGCCCCAACAAGCCCAATGAGCAGTTCTTC. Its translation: CATSSPNKPNEQFF. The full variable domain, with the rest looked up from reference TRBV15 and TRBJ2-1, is DAMVIQNPRYQVTQFGKPVTLSCSQTLNHNVMYWYQQKSSQAPKLLFHYYDKDFNNEADTPDNFQSRRPNTSFCFLDIRSPGLGDTAMYLCATSSPNKPNEQFFGPGTRLTVL.

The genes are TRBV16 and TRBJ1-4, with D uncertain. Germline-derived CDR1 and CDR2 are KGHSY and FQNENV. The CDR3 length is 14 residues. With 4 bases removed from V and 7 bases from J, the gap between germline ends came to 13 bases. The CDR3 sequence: CASSPPPPGEKLFF. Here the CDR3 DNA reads TGTGCCAGCAGCCCCCCTCCGCCAGGTGAAAAACTGTTTTTT. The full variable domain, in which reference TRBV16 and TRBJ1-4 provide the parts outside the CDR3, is GEEVAQTPKHLVRGEGQKAKLYCAPIKGHSYVFWYQQVLKNEFKFLISFQNENVFDETGMPKERFSAKCLPNSPCSLEIQATKLEDSAVYFCASSPPPPGEKLFFGSGTQLSVL.

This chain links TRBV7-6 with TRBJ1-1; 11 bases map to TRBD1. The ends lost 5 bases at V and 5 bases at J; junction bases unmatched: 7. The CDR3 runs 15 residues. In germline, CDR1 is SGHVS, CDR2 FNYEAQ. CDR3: CASSPGTGGGTEAFF. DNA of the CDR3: TGTGCCAGCAGCCCCGGGACAGGGGGTGGGACTGAAGCTTTCTTT. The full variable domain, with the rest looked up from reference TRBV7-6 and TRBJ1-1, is GAGVSQSPRYKVTKRGQDVALRCDPISGHVSLYWYRQALGQGPEFLTYFNYEAQQDKSGLPNDRFSAERPEGSISTLTIQRTEQRDSAMYRCASSPGTGGGTEAFFGQGTRLTVV.

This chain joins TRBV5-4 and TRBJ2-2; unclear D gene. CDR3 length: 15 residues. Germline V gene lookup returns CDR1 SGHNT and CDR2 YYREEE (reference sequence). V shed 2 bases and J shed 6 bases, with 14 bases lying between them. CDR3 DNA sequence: TGTGCCAGCAGCTTTGGGCAAACCTCATCCGGGGAGCTGTTTTTT. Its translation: CASSFGQTSSGELFF.

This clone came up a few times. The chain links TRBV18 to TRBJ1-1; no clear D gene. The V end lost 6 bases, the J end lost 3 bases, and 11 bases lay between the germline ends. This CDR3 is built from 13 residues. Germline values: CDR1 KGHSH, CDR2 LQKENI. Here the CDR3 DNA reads TGTGCCAGCTCGGAACATTATGACACTGAAGCTTTCTTT. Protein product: CASSEHYDTEAFF.

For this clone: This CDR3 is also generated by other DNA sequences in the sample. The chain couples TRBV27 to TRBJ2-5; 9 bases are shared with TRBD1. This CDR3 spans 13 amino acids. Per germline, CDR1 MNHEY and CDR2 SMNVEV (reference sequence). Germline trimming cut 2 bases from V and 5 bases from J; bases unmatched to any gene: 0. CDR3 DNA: TGTGCCAGCAGTTTAGACAGGGGGGAGACCCAGTACTTC. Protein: CASSLDRGETQYF.

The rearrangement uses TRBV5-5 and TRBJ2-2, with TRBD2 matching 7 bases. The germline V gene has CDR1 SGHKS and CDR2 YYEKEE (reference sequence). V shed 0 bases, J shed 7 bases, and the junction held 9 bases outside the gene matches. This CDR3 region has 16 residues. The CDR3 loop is CASSLVAGAAHGELFF. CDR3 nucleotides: TGTGCCAGCAGCTTGGTGGCGGGAGCAGCTCACGGGGAGCTGTTTTTT.

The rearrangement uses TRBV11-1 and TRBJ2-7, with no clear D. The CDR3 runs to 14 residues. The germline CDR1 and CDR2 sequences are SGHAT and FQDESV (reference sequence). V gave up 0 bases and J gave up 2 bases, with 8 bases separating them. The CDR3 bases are TGTGCCAGCAGCTTAGCCCCCACGACCTACGAGCAGTACTTC. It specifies CASSLAPTTYEQYF.

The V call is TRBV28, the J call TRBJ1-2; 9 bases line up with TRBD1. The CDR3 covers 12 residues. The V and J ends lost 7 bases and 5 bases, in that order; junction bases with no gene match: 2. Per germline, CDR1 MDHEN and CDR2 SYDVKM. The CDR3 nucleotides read TGTGCCAGCACAGGGACAGGGTATGGCTACACCTTC. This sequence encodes CASTGTGYGYTF.

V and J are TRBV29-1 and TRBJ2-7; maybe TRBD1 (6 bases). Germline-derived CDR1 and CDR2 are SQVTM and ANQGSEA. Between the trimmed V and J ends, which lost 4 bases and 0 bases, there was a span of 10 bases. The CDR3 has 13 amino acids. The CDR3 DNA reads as TGCAGCGTTGTCACAGGGATCTCCTACGAGCAGTACTTC. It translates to CSVVTGISYEQYF.

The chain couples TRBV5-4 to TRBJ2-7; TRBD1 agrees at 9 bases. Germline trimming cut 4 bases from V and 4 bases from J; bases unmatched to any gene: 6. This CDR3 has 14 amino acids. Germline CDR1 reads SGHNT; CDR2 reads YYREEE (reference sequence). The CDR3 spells CASSRRTGEYEQYF. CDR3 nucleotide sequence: TGTGCCAGCAGCCGTCGGACAGGGGAGTACGAGCAGTACTTC.

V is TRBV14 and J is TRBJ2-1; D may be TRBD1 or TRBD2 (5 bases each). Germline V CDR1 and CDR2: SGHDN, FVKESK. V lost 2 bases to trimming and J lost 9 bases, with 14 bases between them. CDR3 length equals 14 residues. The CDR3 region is CASSQWTSGGEQFF. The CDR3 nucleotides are TGTGCCAGCAGCCAATGGACTTCTGGGGGTGAGCAGTTCTTC.

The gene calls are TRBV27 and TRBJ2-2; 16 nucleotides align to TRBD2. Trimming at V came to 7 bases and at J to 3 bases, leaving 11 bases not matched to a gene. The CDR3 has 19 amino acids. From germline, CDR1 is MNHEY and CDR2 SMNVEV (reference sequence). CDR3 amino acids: CASTYSGLAGGRYTGELFF. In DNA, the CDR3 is TGTGCCAGCACCTACTCGGGACTAGCGGGGGGGCGTTACACCGGGGAGCTGTTTTTT.

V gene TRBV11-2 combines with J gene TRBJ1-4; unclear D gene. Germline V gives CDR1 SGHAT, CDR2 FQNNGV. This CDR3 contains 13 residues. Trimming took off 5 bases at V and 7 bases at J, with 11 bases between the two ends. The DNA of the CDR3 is TGTGCCAGCAGCATTGGACGGAGTGAAAAACTGTTTTTT. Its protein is CASSIGRSEKLFF.

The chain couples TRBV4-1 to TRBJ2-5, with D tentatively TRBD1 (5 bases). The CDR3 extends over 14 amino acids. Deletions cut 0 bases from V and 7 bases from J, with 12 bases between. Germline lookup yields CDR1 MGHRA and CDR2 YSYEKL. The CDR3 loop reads CASSQENRPGTQYF. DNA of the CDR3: TGCGCCAGCAGCCAAGAAAACAGGCCAGGGACCCAGTACTTC.

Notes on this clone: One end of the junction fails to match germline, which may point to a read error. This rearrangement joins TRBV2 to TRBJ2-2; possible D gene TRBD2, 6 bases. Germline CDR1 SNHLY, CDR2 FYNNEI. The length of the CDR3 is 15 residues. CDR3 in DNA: TGTGCCCGCAGATCGACTAGACAGAACACCGGGGAGCTGTTTTTT. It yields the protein CARRSTRQNTGELFF.

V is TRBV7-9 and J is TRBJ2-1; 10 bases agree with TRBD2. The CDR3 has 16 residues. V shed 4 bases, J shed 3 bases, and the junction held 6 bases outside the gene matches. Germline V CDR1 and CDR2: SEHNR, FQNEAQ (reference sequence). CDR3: CASSSLAGGFYNEQFF. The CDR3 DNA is TGTGCCAGCAGCTCTTTAGCGGGAGGCTTCTACAATGAGCAGTTCTTC.

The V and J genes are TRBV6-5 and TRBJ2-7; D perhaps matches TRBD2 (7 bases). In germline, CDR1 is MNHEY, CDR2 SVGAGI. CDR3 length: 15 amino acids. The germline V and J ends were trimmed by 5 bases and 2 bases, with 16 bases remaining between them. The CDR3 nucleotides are TGTGCCAGCAGTCCATGGGGGGGGGCGACCTACGAGCAGTACTTC. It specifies CASSPWGGATYEQYF.